This T cell receptor (beta chain) came from a study of Graves' ophthalmopathy and Graves' hyperthyroidism. This clonotype occurred many times. The antigen remains undetermined. Whole-study findings and limits: For predicting ophthalmopathy progression, the model had 55% to 71% sensitivity and 72% to 75% specificity.

The CDR3 covers 15 residues. V lost 0 bases and J lost 5; bases outside the gene matches: 7. Germline assignment: CDR1 DFQATT and CDR2 SNEGSKA (reference sequence). RNA transcripts provided the template for amplifying TCR beta CDR3 regions. Amplification began with first-round RT-PCR using HTBI primers, then second-round multiplex PCR was performed. TCRdb reprocessed the multiplex PCR reads via MiXCR and lists one record per CDR3 protein. The sample shows approximately 480,000 distinct CDR3 sequences, roughly 14% of them seen only once. The chain has TRBV20-1 and TRBJ2-7; 10 bases agree with TRBD2. The sequencing input was blood. The TCR comes from a woman aged 25-40 years with Graves' ophthalmopathy. The CDR3 DNA reads TGCAGTGCTAGAGAGGGTAGCGGGAGGTTCAACGAGCAGTACTTC. This sequence encodes CSAREGSGRFNEQYF.